This T cell receptor (beta chain) was sequenced in a study of blood T cell repertoires in COVID-19. Study overall: T cells, B-cell-depleted T cells, or PBMCs provided the cDNA or gDNA that served as material.

The Seattle site enrolled patients during active infection and followed them longitudinally. Original methodology: Amplification from reference gene primers served as the basis for estimated nucleated cell counts. Some clones are missing from TCRdb's copy, which holds only in-frame ones; the method was immunoSEQ multiplex PCR. V and J calls and clone size are given by that table; D and trimming were obtained from the DNA. The sample comprises hundreds of thousands of clones, 75% to 90% of which are singletons, and 10% to 15% rests with the top ten. From germline, CDR1 is SGHVS and CDR2 FNYEAQ. J gave up 5 bases and V 3 bases, and 14 bases lay outside the gene matches. The CDR3 runs to 18 residues.

This TCR was sampled from a woman in her seventies with COVID-19, enrolled during active disease. The V call is TRBV7-6, the J call TRBJ2-3; 10 nucleotides match TRBD2. The specimen sequenced was peripheral blood. This CDR3 reads CASSFARVAGGIRDTQYF. The CDR3 DNA sequence: TGTGCCAGCAGCTTCGCCAGGGTAGCGGGGGGAATAAGAGATACGCAGTATTTT.